The entry that follows covers one TCR beta chain sequence. Its antigen is undetermined. The data originate from a study of vaccination effects on CD4 cells after COVID-19. At the end of about ten days of culture, CD4+ T cells were isolated. Profiling relied on immunoSEQ multiplex PCR, and the TCRdb table lists in-frame clones only, not all of them. Among some 39,000 clones listed, over 80% were seen once. Germline loops: CDR1 SGHTA, CDR2 FQGTGA. The CDR3 has 14 amino acids. V dropped 5 bases and J dropped 2; count of bases not matched to a gene: 3. The source was CD4+ T cells from PBMCs cultured without peptide, collected before COVID-19 vaccination. The genes are TRBV7-3 and TRBJ2-5; 9 positions agree with TRBD2. The sequence was obtained from a human donor who received a COVID-19 vaccine. CDR3 loop: CASSQSGGQETQYF. The CDR3 DNA is TGTGCCAGCAGCCAAAGCGGGGGGCAAGAGACCCAGTACTTC.